The present T cell receptor (beta chain) was sequenced within a study of identical twins. The CDR3 loop spans 14 amino acids. The V gene end was trimmed by 1 base and the J gene end by 2 bases; junction bases not matched to a gene: 3. Looked up from germline, CDR1 is DFQATT and CDR2 is SNEGSKA (reference sequence). Among all donors, each was a healthy Caucasian. Ten or more counts support this clonotype. After template switching added a universal primer site, the resulting cDNA carried unique molecular identifiers. TCRdb re-called the 5' RACE reads through MiXCR, storing one row per CDR3 protein. The table shows hundreds of thousands of distinct CDR3 sequences, with approximately 18% occurring only once. These sequences were also reported in another study, on T cells expressing NK-cell markers. From that study: Where four donors were concerned, these clonotypes also led the CD3+CD56-NKG2C+ fraction.

The specimen sequenced was PBMCs. V is TRBV20-1 and J is TRBJ2-7; 9 bases fit TRBD1. The sequence was collected from a woman aged 18-29 years in good health. The DNA of the CDR3 is TGCAGTGCTAGAGGGGACAGGGAACCCTACGAGCAGTACTTC. This encodes CSARGDREPYEQYF.